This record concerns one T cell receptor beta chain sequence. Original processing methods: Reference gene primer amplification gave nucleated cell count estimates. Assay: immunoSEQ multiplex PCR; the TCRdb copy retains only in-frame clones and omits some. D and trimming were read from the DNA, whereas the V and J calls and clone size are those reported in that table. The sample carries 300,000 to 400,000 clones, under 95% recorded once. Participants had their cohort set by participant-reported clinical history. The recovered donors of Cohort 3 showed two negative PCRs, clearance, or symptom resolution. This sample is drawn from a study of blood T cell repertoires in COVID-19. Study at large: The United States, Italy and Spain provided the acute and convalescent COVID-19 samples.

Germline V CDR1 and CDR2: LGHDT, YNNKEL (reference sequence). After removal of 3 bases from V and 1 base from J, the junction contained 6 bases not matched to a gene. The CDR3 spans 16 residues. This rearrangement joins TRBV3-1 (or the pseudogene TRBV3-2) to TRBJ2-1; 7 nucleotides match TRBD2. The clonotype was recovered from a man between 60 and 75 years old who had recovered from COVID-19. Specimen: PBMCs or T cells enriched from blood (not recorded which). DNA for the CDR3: TGTGCCAGCAGCCATTTGAGGACTAGGTCCTACAATGAGCAGTTCTTC. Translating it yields CASSHLRTRSYNEQFF.